This T cell receptor (beta chain) was recovered during a study of blood T cells in healthy people across ages. Study-wide context: Researchers report that template switching captured about one barcoded beta molecule per two T cells.

Germline V gene lookup returns CDR1 DFQATT and CDR2 SNEGSKA (reference sequence). The V gene lost 3 bases and the J gene lost 0 bases, with 9 bases spanning the gap. This CDR3 region has 13 residues. Primers used in a second PCR of roughly 6 to 12 cycles were a sample-barcoded 5' primer and a J-beta primer mix. Each CDR3 protein gets one entry after TCRdb re-called the 5' RACE reads with MiXCR. The table shows hundreds of thousands of distinct CDR3 sequences, with around 25% occurring only once. These data were also reused for a study on T cells of mothers and their children. That paper notes: Nine systemically healthy Caucasian donors: three mothers, six children. About 3.1 million TCR beta reads per child versus over 9 million per mother.

The gene calls are TRBV20-1 and TRBJ2-7, with D possibly TRBD2 on 5 matching bases. The sequenced sample consisted of blood. The receptor comes from a boy between 5 and 17 years old in good health. CDR3 protein: CSASGDLSYEQYF. CDR3 DNA sequence: TGCAGTGCTAGCGGGGATCTCTCCTACGAGCAGTACTTC.